This passage covers 9 T cell receptor beta chains from one sample sequenced in a study of OX40 agonist ivuxolimab in advanced cancers. Sequenced by immunoSEQ multiplex PCR; TCRdb stores in-frame clones only, minus some. This sample has approximately 25,000 clones, with around nine tenths found just once. The sample here was CD4+ or CD8+ T cells sorted from blood, taken in a trial of the OX40 agonist ivuxolimab. These receptors came from an adult with an advanced solid tumor such as melanoma, head and neck, liver or kidney cancer.

The gene calls are TRBV28 and TRBJ1-1; D might be TRBD1 (6 bases). Between the trimmed V and J ends, which lost 3 bases and 1 base, there was a span of 12 bases. The CDR3 contains 15 residues. Germline V gene lookup returns CDR1 MDHEN and CDR2 SYDVKM. CDR3 nucleotides: TGTGCCAGCAGTTTCTCCCCGACAGGGAACACTGAAGCTTTCTTT. The encoded protein is CASSFSPTGNTEAFF.

This chain links TRBV2 with TRBJ1-5; D possibly corresponds to TRBD1 (5 bases). The CDR3 consists of 13 residues. The germline gives CDR1 SNHLY, CDR2 FYNNEI. CDR3 DNA sequence: TGTGCGTGTAAGGGGCATAGCAATCAGCCCCAGCATTTT. Residues: CACKGHSNQPQHF.

This clone was observed once. The chain carries TRBV6-5 and TRBJ2-7; D remains ambiguous. The length of the CDR3 is 11 residues. Trimming removed 4 bases from V and 8 bases from J, with 9 bases in between. Germline assignment: CDR1 MNHEY and CDR2 SVGAGI. The CDR3 DNA follows: TGTGCCAGCAGTTCCATGAAGAAGCAGTACTTC. Its translation is CASSSMKKQYF.

V is TRBV6-6 and J is TRBJ2-5; D ambiguous. Near its end, the DNA agrees better with TRBJ2-7, so the J call may be wrong. Germline assignment: CDR1 MNHNY and CDR2 SVGAGI (reference sequence). The CDR3 length is 14 residues. The CDR3 DNA reads TGTGCCAGCAGTCCCGCCAGCTTCTCCTACGAGCAGTACTTC. This codes for CASSPASFSYEQYF.

The chain joins TRBV11-2 to TRBJ1-1, with D unclear. The CDR3 covers 13 residues. V was trimmed by 2 bases and J by 3 bases, leaving 7 bases between them. CDR1 and CDR2 (germline): SGHAT, FQNNGV. The CDR3 DNA is TGTGCCAGCAGCTTAAGTACCCACACTGAAGCTTTCTTT. Protein sequence: CASSLSTHTEAFF.

This chain connects TRBV4-2 to TRBJ2-7; 10 bases align to TRBD2. V shed 1 base, J shed 3 bases, and the junction held 0 bases outside the gene matches. The CDR3 extends over 14 amino acids. CDR1 is LGHNA, CDR2 YNFKEQ, per germline. Written as DNA, the CDR3 is TGTGCCAGCAGCCAAGGGACTAGCGGCTACGAGCAGTACTTC. Amino acids: CASSQGTSGYEQYF.

This clone was seen only once. V gene TRBV19 combines with J gene TRBJ2-7; 10 bases fit TRBD1. The CDR3 has 15 amino acids. CDR1 LNHDA and CDR2 SQIVND come from the germline V gene (reference sequence). V lost 4 bases and J lost 3; bases outside the gene matches: 6. In DNA, the CDR3 is TGTGCCAGTAGTACGGGGACAGGGGCAGGCTACGAGCAGTACTTC. Translated, it gives CASSTGTGAGYEQYF. Full variable domain (missing parts from reference TRBV19 and TRBJ2-7): DGGITQSPKYLFRKEGQNVTLSCEQNLNHDAMYWYRQDPGQGLRLIYYSQIVNDFQKGDIAEGYSVSREKKESFPLTVTSAQKNPTAFYLCASSTGTGAGYEQYFGPGTRLTVT.

A few counts support this clone. The genes are TRBV5-8 and TRBJ2-7, with D hard to call. The CDR3 consists of 14 residues. CDR1 is SGHTS, CDR2 YDEGEE, per germline. Trimming pared 0 bases from V and 2 bases from J, leaving 9 bases between. CDR3 nucleotide sequence: TGTGCCAGCAGCTTGGCTGACACAGCCTACGAGCAGTACTTC. This sequence encodes CASSLADTAYEQYF.

The chain has TRBV6-6 and TRBJ1-1; 7 bases align to TRBD1. In germline, CDR1 is MNHNY, CDR2 SVGAGI (reference sequence). J gave up 6 bases and V 1 base, and 8 bases lay outside the gene matches. The CDR3 sequence is 15 residues long. The CDR3 DNA sequence: TGTGCCAGCAGTTACTACTCAGGGGGGGAGGCTGAAGCTTTCTTT. Translating it yields CASSYYSGGEAEAFF.